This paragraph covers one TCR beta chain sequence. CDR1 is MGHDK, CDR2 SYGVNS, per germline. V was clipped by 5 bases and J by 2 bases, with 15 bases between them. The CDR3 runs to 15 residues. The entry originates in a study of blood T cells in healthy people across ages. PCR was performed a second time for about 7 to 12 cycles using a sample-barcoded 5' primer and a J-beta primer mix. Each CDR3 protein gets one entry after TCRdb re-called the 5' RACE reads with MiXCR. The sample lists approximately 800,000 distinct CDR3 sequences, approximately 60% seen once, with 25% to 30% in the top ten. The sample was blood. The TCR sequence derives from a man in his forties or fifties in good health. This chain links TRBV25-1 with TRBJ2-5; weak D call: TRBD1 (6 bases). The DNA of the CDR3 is TGTGCCAGCAGTCCAGCGACAGGTGAACAAGAGACCCAGTACTTC. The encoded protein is CASSPATGEQETQYF.